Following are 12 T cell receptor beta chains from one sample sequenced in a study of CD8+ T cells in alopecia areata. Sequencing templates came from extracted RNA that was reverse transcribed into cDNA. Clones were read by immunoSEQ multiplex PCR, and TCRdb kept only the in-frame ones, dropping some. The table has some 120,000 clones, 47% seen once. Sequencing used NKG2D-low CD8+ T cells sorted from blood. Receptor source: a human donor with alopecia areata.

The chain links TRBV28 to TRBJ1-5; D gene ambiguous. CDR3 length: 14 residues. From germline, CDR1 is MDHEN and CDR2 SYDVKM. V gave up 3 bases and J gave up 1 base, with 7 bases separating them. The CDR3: CASSFSGSNQPQHF. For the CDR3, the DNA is TGTGCCAGCAGTTTTTCAGGAAGCAATCAGCCCCAGCATTTT.

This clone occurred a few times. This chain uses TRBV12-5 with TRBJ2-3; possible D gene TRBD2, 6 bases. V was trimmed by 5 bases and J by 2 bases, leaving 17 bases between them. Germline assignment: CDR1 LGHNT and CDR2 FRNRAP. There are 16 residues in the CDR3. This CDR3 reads CASGNRDSSPTDTQYF. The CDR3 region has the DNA TGTGCTAGTGGTAACCGGGACTCAAGTCCCACAGATACGCAGTATTTT.

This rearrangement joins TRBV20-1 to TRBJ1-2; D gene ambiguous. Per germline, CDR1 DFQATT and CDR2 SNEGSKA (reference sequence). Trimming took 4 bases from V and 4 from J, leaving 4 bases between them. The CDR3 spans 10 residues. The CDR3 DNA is TGCAGTGCTAACAGCTATGGCTACACCTTC. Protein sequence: CSANSYGYTF.

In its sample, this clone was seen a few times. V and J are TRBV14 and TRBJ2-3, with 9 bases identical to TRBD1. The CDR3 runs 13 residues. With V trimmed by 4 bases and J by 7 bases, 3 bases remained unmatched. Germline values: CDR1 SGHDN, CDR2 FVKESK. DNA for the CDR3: TGTGCCAGCAGCCGACAGGGGGAGAATACGCAGTATTTT. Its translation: CASSRQGENTQYF. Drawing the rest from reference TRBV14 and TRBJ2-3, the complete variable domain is EAGVTQFPSHSVIEKGQTVTLRCDPISGHDNLYWYRRVMGKEIKFLLHFVKESKQDESGMPNNRFLAERTGGTYSTLKVQPAELEDSGVYFCASSRQGENTQYFGPGTRLTVL.

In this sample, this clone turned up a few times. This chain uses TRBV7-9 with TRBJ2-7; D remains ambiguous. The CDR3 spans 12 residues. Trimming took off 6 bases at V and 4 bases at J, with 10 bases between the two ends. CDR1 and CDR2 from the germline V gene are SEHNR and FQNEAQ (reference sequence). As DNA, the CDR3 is TGTGCCAGCAGGGGCAGCCAGTACGAGCAGTACTTC. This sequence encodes CASRGSQYEQYF.

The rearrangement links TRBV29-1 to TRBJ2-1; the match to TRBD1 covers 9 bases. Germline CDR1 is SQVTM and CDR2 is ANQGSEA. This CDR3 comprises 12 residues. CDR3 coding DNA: TGCAGGGGACAGGGAAACGGGAATGAGCAGTTCTTC. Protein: CRGQGNGNEQFF.

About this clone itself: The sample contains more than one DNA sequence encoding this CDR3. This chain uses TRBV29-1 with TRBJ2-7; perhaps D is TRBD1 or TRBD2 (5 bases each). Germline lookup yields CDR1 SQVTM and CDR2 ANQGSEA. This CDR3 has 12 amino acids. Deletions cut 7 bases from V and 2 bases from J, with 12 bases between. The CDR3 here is CSARDGTYEQYF. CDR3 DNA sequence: TGCAGCGCCCGGGACGGGACCTACGAGCAGTACTTC.

The CDR3 DNA follows: TGTGCCAGCAGTGAGACGGGGGGGCATGAGCAGTTCTTC. Amino acid sequence: CASSETGGHEQFF. This rearrangement joins TRBV2 to TRBJ2-1, with TRBD2 matching 8 bases. The CDR3 consists of 13 residues. CDR1 SNHLY and CDR2 FYNNEI come from the germline V gene. J lost 8 bases, V lost 3 bases, and 3 bases had no gene match. Based on the CDR3 plus reference TRBV2 and TRBJ2-1, the full variable domain is EPEVTQTPSHQVTQMGQEVILRCVPISNHLYFYWYRQILGQKVEFLVSFYNNEISEKSEIFDDQFSVERPDGSNFTLKIRSTKLEDSAMYFCASSETGGHEQFFGPGTRLTVL.

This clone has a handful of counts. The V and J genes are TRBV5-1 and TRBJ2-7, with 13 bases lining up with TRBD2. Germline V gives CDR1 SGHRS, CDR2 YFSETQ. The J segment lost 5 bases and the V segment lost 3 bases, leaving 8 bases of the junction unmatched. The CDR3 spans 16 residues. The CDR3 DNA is TGCGCCAGCAGCTGGGGACTAGCGGGGCCCGGGGACGAGCAGTACTTC. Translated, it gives CASSWGLAGPGDEQYF.

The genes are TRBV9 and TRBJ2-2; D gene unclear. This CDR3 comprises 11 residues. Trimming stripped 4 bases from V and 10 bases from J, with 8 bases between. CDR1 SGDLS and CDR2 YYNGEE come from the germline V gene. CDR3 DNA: TGTGCCAGCAGCCTTGGGAAGGAGCTGTTTTTT. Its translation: CASSLGKELFF.

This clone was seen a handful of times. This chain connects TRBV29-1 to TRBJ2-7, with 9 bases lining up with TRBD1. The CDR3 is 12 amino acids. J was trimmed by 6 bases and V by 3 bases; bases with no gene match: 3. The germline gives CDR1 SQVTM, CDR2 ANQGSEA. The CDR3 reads CSVDTDRGEQYF. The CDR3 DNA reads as TGCAGCGTTGACACGGACAGGGGCGAGCAGTACTTC.

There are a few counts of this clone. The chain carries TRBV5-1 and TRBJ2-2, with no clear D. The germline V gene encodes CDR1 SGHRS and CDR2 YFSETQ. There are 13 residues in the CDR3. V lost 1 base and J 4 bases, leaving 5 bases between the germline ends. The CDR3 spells CASSLKSTGELFF. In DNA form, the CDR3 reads TGCGCCAGCAGCTTGAAGAGCACCGGGGAGCTGTTTTTT.